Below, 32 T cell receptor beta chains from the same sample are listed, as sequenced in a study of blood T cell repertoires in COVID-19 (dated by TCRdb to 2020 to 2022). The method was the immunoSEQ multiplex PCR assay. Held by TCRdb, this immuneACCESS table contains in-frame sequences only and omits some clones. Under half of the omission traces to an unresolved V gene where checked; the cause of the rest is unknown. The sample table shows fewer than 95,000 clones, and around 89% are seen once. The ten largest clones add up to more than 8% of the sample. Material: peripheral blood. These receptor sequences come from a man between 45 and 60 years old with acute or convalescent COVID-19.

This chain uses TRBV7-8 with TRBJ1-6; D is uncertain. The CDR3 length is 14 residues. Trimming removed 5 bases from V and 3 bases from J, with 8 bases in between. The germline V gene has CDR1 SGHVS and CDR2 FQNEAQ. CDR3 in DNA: TGTGCCAGCAGCCTTGCAGGCTATAATTCACCCCTCCACTTT. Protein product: CASSLAGYNSPLHF.

The CDR3 coding sequence is TGTGCCAGCAGCCAATCGCCAGGCGGAAACACCATATATTTT. Translating gives CASSQSPGGNTIYF. This chain uses TRBV3-1 (or the pseudogene TRBV3-2) with TRBJ1-3; D is undetermined. The germline CDR1 and CDR2 sequences are LGHDT and YNNKEL (reference sequence). V lost 2 bases and J lost 4, with 9 bases in between. The length of the CDR3 is 14 residues.

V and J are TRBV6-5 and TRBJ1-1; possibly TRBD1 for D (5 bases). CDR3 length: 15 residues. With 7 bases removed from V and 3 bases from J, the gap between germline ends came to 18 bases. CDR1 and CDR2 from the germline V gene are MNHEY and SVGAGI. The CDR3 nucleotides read TGTGCCAGCACCCATGGAGGGGCTGGGGACACTGAAGCTTTCTTT. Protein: CASTHGGAGDTEAFF.

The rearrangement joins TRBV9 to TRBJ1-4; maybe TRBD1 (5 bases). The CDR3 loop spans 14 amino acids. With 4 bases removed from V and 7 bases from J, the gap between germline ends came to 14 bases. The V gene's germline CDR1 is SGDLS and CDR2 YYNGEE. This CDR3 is CASSSRDGGEKLFF. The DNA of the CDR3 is TGTGCCAGCAGCTCCAGGGACGGGGGTGAAAAACTGTTTTTT.

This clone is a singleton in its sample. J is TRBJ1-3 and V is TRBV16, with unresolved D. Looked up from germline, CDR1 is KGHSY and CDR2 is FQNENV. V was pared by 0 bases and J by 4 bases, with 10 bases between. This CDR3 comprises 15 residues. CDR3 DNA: TGTGCCAGCAGCCAATCGATTTCGGGGGGAAACACCATATATTTT. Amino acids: CASSQSISGGNTIYF.

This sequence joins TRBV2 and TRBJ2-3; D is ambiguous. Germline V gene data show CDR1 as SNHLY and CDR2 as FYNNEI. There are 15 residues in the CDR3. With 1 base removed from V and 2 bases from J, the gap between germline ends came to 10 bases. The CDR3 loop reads CASSEDGRVTDTQYF. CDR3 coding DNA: TGTGCCAGCAGTGAAGATGGTAGAGTCACAGATACGCAGTATTTT.

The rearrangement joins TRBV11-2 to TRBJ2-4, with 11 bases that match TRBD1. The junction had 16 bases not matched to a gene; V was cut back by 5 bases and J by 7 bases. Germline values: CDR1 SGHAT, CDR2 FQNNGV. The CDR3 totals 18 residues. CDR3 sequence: CASSPRPGQGAPRNIQYF. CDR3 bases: TGTGCCAGCAGCCCCCGGCCCGGACAGGGGGCGCCGCGTAACATTCAGTACTTC.

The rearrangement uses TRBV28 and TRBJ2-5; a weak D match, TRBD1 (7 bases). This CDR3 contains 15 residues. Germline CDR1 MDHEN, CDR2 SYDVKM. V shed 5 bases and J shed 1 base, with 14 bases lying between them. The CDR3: CASSPIQGGQETQYF. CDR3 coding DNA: TGTGCCAGCAGTCCCATTCAGGGGGGCCAAGAGACCCAGTACTTC.

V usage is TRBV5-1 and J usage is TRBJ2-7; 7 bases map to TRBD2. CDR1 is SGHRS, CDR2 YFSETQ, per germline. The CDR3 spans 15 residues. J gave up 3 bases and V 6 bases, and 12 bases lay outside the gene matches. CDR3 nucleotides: TGCGCCAGCAATCCGACCAGCGGGGCAAACTACGAGCAGTACTTC. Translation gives CASNPTSGANYEQYF.

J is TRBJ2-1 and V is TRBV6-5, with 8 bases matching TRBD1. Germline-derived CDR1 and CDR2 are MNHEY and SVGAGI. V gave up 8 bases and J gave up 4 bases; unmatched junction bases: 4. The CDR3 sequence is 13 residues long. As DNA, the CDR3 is TGTGCCAGCCGGACAGGGCGATACAATGAGCAGTTCTTC. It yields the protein CASRTGRYNEQFF.

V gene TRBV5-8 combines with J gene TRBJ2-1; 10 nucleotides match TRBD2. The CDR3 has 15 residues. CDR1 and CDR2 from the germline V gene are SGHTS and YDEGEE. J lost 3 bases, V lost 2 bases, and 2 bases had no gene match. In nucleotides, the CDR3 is TGTGCCAGCAGCTTTGAGCGGGGGGGCTACAATGAGCAGTTCTTC. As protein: CASSFERGGYNEQFF.

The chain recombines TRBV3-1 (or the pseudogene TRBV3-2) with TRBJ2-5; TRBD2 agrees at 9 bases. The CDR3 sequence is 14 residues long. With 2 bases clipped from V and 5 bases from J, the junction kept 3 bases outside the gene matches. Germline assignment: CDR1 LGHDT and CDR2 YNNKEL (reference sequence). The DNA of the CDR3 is TGTGCCAGCAGCCAATACAGCGGGGGGGAGACCCAGTACTTC. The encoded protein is CASSQYSGGETQYF.

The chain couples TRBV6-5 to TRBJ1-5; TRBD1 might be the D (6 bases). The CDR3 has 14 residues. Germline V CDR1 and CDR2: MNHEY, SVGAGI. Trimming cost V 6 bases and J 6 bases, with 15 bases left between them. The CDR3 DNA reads TGTGCCAGCAGCCCGGGCGGGGGCTCTCAGCCCCAGCATTTT. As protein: CASSPGGGSQPQHF.

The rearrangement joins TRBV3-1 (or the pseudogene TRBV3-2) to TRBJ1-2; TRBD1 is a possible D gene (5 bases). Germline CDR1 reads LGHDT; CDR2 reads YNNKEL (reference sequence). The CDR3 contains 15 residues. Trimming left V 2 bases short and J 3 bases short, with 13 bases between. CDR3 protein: CASSQRQGHYYGYTF. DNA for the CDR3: TGTGCCAGCAGCCAAAGGCAGGGCCACTACTATGGCTACACCTTC.

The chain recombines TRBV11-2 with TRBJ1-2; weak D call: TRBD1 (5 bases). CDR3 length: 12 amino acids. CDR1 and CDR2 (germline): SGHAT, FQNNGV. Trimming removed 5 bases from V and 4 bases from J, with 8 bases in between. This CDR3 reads CASSPGFYGYTF. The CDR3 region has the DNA TGTGCCAGCAGCCCAGGGTTCTATGGCTACACCTTC.

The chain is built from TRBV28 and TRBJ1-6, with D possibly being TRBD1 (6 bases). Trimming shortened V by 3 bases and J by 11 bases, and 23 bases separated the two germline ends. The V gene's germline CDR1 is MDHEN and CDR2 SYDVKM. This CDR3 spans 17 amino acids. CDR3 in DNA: TGTGCCAGCAGTTTTGCAAGGGGGTCCTTCCGCCAGGCACCCCTCCACTTT. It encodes CASSFARGSFRQAPLHF.

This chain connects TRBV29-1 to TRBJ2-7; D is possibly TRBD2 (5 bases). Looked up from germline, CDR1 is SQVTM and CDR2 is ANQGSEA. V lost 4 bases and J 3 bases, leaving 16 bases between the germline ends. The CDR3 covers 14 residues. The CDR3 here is CSVAPGKPNYEQYF. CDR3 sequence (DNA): TGCAGCGTTGCACCCGGGAAGCCTAACTACGAGCAGTACTTC.

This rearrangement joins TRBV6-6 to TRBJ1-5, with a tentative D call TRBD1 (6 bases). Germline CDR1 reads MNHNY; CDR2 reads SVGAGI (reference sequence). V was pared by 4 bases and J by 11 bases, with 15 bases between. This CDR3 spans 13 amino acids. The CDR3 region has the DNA TGTGCCAGCAGTTTACAGGGCGTCAGGACCCAGCATTTT. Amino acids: CASSLQGVRTQHF.

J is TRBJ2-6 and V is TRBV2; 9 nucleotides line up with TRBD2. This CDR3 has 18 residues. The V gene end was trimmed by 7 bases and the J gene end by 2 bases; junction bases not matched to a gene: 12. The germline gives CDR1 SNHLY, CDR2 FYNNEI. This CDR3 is CASNPWISGGPGANVLTF. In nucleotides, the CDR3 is TGTGCCAGCAACCCCTGGATCAGCGGGGGGCCTGGGGCCAACGTCCTGACTTTC.

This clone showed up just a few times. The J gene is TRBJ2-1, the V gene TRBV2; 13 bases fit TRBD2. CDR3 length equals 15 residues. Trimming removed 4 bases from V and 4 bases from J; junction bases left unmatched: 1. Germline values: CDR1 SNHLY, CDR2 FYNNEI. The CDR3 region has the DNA TGTGCCAGCAGTGGGGGACTAGCGGGGTACAATGAGCAGTTCTTC. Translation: CASSGGLAGYNEQFF.

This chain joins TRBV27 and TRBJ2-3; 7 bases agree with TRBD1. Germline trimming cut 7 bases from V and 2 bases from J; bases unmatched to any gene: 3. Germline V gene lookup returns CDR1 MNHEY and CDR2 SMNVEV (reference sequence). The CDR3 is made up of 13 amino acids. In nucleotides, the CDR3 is TGTGCCAGCAAGAGGGGGCACACAGATACGCAGTATTTT. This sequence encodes CASKRGHTDTQYF.

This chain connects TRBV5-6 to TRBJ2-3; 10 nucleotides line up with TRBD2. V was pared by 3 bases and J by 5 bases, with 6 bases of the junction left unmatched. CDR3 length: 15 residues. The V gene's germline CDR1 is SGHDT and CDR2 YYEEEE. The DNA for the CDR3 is TGTGCCAGCAGCTCAACTAGCGGGGTGCAAGATACGCAGTATTTT. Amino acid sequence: CASSSTSGVQDTQYF.

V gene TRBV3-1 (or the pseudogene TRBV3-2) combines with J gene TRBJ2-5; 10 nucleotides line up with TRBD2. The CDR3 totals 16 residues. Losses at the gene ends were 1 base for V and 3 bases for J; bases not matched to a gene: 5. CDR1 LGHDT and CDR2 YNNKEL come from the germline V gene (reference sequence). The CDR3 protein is CASSQGLAGVKETQYF. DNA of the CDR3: TGTGCCAGCAGCCAAGGGCTAGCGGGGGTTAAAGAGACCCAGTACTTC.

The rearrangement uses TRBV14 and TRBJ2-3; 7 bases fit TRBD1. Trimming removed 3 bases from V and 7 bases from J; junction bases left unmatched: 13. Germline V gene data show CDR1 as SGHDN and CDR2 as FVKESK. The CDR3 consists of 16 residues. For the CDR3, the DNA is TGTGCCAGCAGCCACGCCCCGAGACAGGGATCAAATACGCAGTATTTT. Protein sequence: CASSHAPRQGSNTQYF.

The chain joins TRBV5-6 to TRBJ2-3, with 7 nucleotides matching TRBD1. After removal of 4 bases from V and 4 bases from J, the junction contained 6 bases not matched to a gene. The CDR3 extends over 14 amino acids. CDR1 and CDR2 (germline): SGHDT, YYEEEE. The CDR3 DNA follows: TGTGCCAGCAGCCCGTGGCAGGGGGCAGATACGCAGTATTTT. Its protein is CASSPWQGADTQYF. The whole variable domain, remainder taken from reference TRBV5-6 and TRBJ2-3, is DAGVTQSPTHLIKTRGQQVTLRCSPKSGHDTVSWYQQALGQGPQFIFQYYEEEERQRGNFPDRFSGHQFPNYSSELNVNALLLGDSALYLCASSPWQGADTQYFGPGTRLTVL.

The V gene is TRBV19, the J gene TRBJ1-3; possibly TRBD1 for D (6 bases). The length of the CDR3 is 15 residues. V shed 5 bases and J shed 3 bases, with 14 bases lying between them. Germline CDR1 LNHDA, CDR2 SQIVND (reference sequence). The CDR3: CASSVTGSIGNTIYF. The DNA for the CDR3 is TGTGCCAGTAGTGTCACAGGGAGCATTGGAAACACCATATATTTT.

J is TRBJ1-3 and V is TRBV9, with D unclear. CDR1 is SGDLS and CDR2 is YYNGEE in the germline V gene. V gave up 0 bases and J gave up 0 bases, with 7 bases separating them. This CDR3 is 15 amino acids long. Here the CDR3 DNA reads TGTGCCAGCAGCGTAGAGGCGGACTCTGGAAACACCATATATTTT. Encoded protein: CASSVEADSGNTIYF.

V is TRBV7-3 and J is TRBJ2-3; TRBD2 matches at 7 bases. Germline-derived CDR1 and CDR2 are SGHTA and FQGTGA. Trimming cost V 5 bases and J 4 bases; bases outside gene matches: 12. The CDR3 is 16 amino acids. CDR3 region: CASSHLADPHPDTQYF. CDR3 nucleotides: TGTGCCAGCAGCCATCTAGCGGACCCCCACCCAGATACGCAGTATTTT.

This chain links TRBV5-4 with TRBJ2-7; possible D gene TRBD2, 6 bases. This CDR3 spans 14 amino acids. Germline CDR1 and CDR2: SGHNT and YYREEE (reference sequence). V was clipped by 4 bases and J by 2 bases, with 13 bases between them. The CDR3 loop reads CASSRRDGTYEQYF. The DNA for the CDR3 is TGTGCCAGCAGCCGGAGGGACGGTACCTACGAGCAGTACTTC.

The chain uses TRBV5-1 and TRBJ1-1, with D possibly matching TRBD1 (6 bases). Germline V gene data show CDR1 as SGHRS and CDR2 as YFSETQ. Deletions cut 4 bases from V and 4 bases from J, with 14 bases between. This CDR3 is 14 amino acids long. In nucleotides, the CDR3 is TGCGCCAGCAGCCTTGGGCAGGGGAGCACTGAAGCTTTCTTT. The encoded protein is CASSLGQGSTEAFF.

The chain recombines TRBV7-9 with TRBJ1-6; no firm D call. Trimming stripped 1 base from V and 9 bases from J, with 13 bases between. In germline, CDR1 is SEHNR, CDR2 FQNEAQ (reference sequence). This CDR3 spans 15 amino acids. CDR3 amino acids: CASSLGWGAGSPLHF. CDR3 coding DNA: TGTGCCAGCAGCTTAGGGTGGGGAGCTGGTTCACCCCTCCACTTT.

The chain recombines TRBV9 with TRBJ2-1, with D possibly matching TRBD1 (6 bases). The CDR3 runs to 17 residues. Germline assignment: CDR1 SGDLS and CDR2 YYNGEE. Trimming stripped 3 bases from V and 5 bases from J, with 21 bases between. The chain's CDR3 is CASSALQGVRRNNEQFF. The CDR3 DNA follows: TGTGCCAGCAGCGCCCTACAGGGCGTGAGAAGGAACAATGAGCAGTTCTTC.